The 25 T cell receptor beta chains below come from one sample, sequenced in a study of T-cell memory formation after mild COVID-19. MiXCR, run by TCRdb on the 5' RACE reads, gives a single entry per CDR3 protein. This table holds 140,000 or so distinct CDR3 sequences, 11% to 15% found once. Sequenced: PBMCs or a T cell subset sorted from them (not recorded which). Receptors originate from an adult woman who had mild COVID-19 (a few samples of this study predate the infection). Cell type and time point are not known.

This clonotype was observed a few times. This chain uses TRBV12-3 or TRBV12-4 with TRBJ2-1; no definite D call. The CDR3 contains 16 residues. Trimming stripped 5 bases from V and 9 bases from J, with 23 bases between. The CDR3 here is CASSVQVGSVVGEQFF. CDR3 bases: TGTGCCAGCAGTGTCCAAGTGGGGTCGGTGGTCGGTGAGCAGTTCTTC.

This rearrangement joins TRBV4-3 to TRBJ2-1; D unclear. Germline CDR1 LGHNA, CDR2 YSLEER. V lost 6 bases, J lost 5 bases, and 14 bases lay in between. The CDR3 runs 14 residues. The CDR3 nucleotides read TGCGCCAGCAGACGAGTAGGCAGGCACAATGAGCAGTTCTTC. Protein sequence: CASRRVGRHNEQFF.

Only a few counts were recorded for this clonotype. CDR3 nucleotide sequence: TGTGCCAGTAGCGGACAGACCTACGAGCAGTACTTC. Translation: CASSGQTYEQYF. The chain couples TRBV19 to TRBJ2-7; D possibly corresponds to TRBD1 (6 bases). The CDR3 totals 12 residues. CDR1 LNHDA and CDR2 SQIVND come from the germline V gene (reference sequence). Trimming stripped 6 bases from V and 2 bases from J, with 8 bases between.

The V gene is TRBV7-8, the J gene TRBJ1-1, with 7 bases identical to TRBD1. V lost 3 bases, J lost 4 bases, and 2 bases stayed unmatched. Germline-derived CDR1 and CDR2 are SGHVS and FQNEAQ. The CDR3 is 13 amino acids. The DNA of the CDR3 is TGTGCCAGCAGCTTTGACAGGGCCACTGAAGCTTTCTTT. Translation gives CASSFDRATEAFF.

This clonotype was observed at least ten times. This sequence joins TRBV7-6 and TRBJ2-3; D is undetermined. With 1 base removed from V and 0 bases from J, the gap between germline ends came to 11 bases. The germline V gene encodes CDR1 SGHVS and CDR2 FNYEAQ. The length of the CDR3 is 16 residues. CDR3 sequence (DNA): TGTGCCAGCAGCTTAGAAGGCGAGTCTAGCACAGATACGCAGTATTTT. It specifies CASSLEGESSTDTQYF.

This clonotype has a handful of counts. The chain carries TRBV7-3 and TRBJ1-3, with D perhaps matching TRBD1 (6 bases). The CDR3 has 16 amino acids. Germline values: CDR1 SGHTA, CDR2 FQGTGA. The V end lost 1 base, the J end lost 1 base, and 11 bases lay between the germline ends. CDR3 protein: CASSLNVRGSGNTIYF. CDR3 DNA sequence: TGTGCCAGCAGCTTAAATGTCAGGGGATCTGGAAACACCATATATTTT.

This sequence joins TRBV7-8 and TRBJ2-3; D is undetermined. Germline CDR1 and CDR2: SGHVS and FQNEAQ. V lost 1 base, J lost 0 bases, and 17 bases lay in between. CDR3 length: 18 amino acids. CDR3 in amino acids: CASSLVLEVETSTDTQYF. The CDR3 DNA follows: TGTGCCAGCAGCTTAGTCCTCGAAGTGGAGACTAGCACAGATACGCAGTATTTT.

Only a few counts were recorded for this clonotype. The V call is TRBV24-1, the J call TRBJ2-1; D may be TRBD2 (6 bases). The V and J ends lost 1 base and 4 bases respectively, with 19 bases between them. There are 18 residues in the CDR3. Germline V CDR1 and CDR2: KGHDR, SFDVKD. CDR3 region: CATSDFGPRGEKYNEQFF. The CDR3 DNA reads TGTGCCACCAGTGATTTTGGGCCGCGGGGAGAGAAATACAATGAGCAGTTCTTC.

This clonotype was found a few times. The chain combines TRBV4-1 with TRBJ2-3, with D perhaps TRBD1 (6 bases). Germline CDR1 and CDR2: MGHRA and YSYEKL. The V end lost 1 base, the J end lost 2 bases, and 13 bases lay between the germline ends. This CDR3 is 16 amino acids long. Here the CDR3 reads CASSQGYGQPTDTQYF. CDR3 in DNA: TGCGCCAGCAGCCAAGGATACGGACAGCCCACAGATACGCAGTATTTT.

V usage is TRBV9 and J usage is TRBJ2-5, with D perhaps TRBD2 (6 bases). The V end lost 0 bases, the J end lost 5 bases, and 14 bases lay between the germline ends. The CDR3 runs 15 residues. Germline lookup yields CDR1 SGDLS and CDR2 YYNGEE. As DNA, the CDR3 is TGTGCCAGCAGCGTAGAGGACTCCCGGGAGGAGACCCAGTACTTC. Translated: CASSVEDSREETQYF.

This clonotype occurred a few times. V gene TRBV9 combines with J gene TRBJ2-2, with 7 bases that match TRBD1. V shed 3 bases and J 2 bases; nucleotides not matched to a gene: 4. Per the germline V gene, CDR1 is SGDLS and CDR2 is YYNGEE. The CDR3 is 15 residues long. The DNA of the CDR3 is TGTGCCAGCAGCGCGACAGGGACCAACACCGGGGAGCTGTTTTTT. Translation: CASSATGTNTGELFF.

The rearrangement uses TRBV5-1 and TRBJ1-1; 7 positions agree with TRBD1. This CDR3 spans 15 amino acids. Looked up from germline, CDR1 is SGHRS and CDR2 is YFSETQ. After removal of 1 base from V and 5 bases from J, the junction contained 8 bases not matched to a gene. The CDR3 region is CASSLRDPQGTEAFF. The DNA for the CDR3 is TGCGCCAGCAGCTTGCGGGACCCACAGGGGACTGAAGCTTTCTTT.

The chain uses TRBV9 and TRBJ1-6; D remains ambiguous. The CDR3 contains 15 residues. Trimming removed 0 bases at V and 3 bases at J, with 7 bases between. CDR1 is SGDLS, CDR2 YYNGEE, per germline. CDR3 protein: CASSVGGFYNSPLHF. The CDR3 DNA is TGTGCCAGCAGCGTAGGGGGTTTCTATAATTCACCCCTCCACTTT.

This clonotype was recorded many times. The chain combines TRBV7-6 with TRBJ2-6, with TRBD1 identical over 7 bases. The V gene end was trimmed by 4 bases and the J gene end by 0 bases; junction bases not matched to a gene: 12. Germline lookup yields CDR1 SGHVS and CDR2 FNYEAQ. The CDR3 runs 19 residues. The CDR3 sequence: CASSSIYWTGSSGANVLTF. The CDR3 coding sequence is TGTGCCAGCAGCTCAATATACTGGACAGGCAGCTCTGGGGCCAACGTCCTGACTTTC.

This clonotype was observed at least ten times. This chain uses TRBV29-1 with TRBJ1-2, with D perhaps matching TRBD1 (5 bases). V was trimmed by 2 bases and J by 2 bases, leaving 6 bases between them. The CDR3 spans 12 residues. Germline V CDR1 and CDR2: SQVTM, ANQGSEA. The CDR3 coding sequence is TGCAGCGTTGAATGGGGGAACTATGGCTACACCTTC. Amino acid sequence: CSVEWGNYGYTF.

The chain recombines TRBV7-2 with TRBJ1-2; D is perhaps TRBD1 (5 bases). This CDR3 comprises 13 residues. Germline CDR1 is SGHTA and CDR2 is FQGNSA. Trimming took 2 bases from V and 8 from J, leaving 12 bases between them. The CDR3 sequence is CASSLIRDQGYTF. The DNA of the CDR3 is TGTGCCAGCAGCTTAATCAGGGACCAAGGCTACACCTTC.

This clonotype was observed a handful of times. The chain links TRBV12-3 or TRBV12-4 to TRBJ1-5; D perhaps matches TRBD1 (5 bases). This CDR3 comprises 15 residues. V shed 6 bases and J shed 7 bases, with 19 bases lying between them. The CDR3 region has the DNA TGTGCCAGCAGCCCGGACGGGGGATGGGTCCAGCCCCAGCATTTT. As protein: CASSPDGGWVQPQHF.

This clonotype was counted a few times. The chain recombines TRBV7-3 with TRBJ2-6; no clear D gene. Deletions cut 8 bases from V and 0 bases from J, with 11 bases between. Germline CDR1 reads SGHTA; CDR2 reads FQGTGA. CDR3 length: 15 amino acids. In DNA form, the CDR3 reads TGTGCCAGCCAAGGCAGAAGCTCTGGGGCCAACGTCCTGACTTTC. Protein: CASQGRSSGANVLTF.

The V and J genes are TRBV7-9 and TRBJ1-4; no firm D call. CDR3 length equals 17 residues. Germline V gene lookup returns CDR1 SEHNR and CDR2 FQNEAQ (reference sequence). The V gene lost 4 bases and the J gene lost 5 bases, with 20 bases spanning the gap. The CDR3 nucleotides read TGTGCCAGCAGCTCCCCCCAGTCGGGAGCCCTGAATGAAAAACTGTTTTTT. Protein sequence: CASSSPQSGALNEKLFF.

This clonotype turned up a few times. J is TRBJ1-6 and V is TRBV15; no reliable D call. Germline V gene sequence: CDR1 LNHNV, CDR2 YYDKDF (reference sequence). CDR3 length: 15 amino acids. V was cut by 0 bases and J by 10 bases, with 13 bases left in between. CDR3 loop: CATSRDGEGRSPLHF. CDR3 DNA sequence: TGTGCCACCAGCAGAGATGGGGAGGGCAGGTCACCCCTCCACTTT.

The genes are TRBV30 and TRBJ2-7; D tentatively fits TRBD1 or TRBD2 (5 bases each). This CDR3 is 13 amino acids long. V was trimmed by 2 bases and J by 3 bases, leaving 11 bases between them. In germline, CDR1 is GTSNPN, CDR2 SVGIG (reference sequence). The CDR3: CAWSLGVSYEQYF. The CDR3 DNA is TGTGCCTGGAGTTTGGGGGTAAGCTACGAGCAGTACTTC.

V and J are TRBV27 and TRBJ2-2; D is possibly TRBD2 (5 bases). Germline CDR1 and CDR2: MNHEY and SMNVEV (reference sequence). The CDR3 totals 15 residues. V dropped 7 bases and J dropped 3 bases, with 15 bases sitting between them. CDR3 nucleotides: TGTGCCAGCACCCCCTCGACGGAGGACACCGGGGAGCTGTTTTTT. Residues: CASTPSTEDTGELFF.

J is TRBJ2-3 and V is TRBV20-1, with D perhaps assigned TRBD1 or TRBD2 (7 bases each). From germline, CDR1 is DFQATT and CDR2 SNEGSKA (reference sequence). V shed 3 bases and J shed 7 bases, with 20 bases lying between them. The CDR3 covers 15 residues. The chain's CDR3 is CSASGGGGASYTQYF. The CDR3 nucleotides read TGCAGTGCTAGTGGGGGAGGGGGCGCGTCGTATACGCAGTATTTT.

This rearrangement joins TRBV6-1 to TRBJ1-4, with TRBD1 as a possible D gene (5 bases). This CDR3 contains 15 residues. With 5 bases removed from V and 7 bases from J, the gap between germline ends came to 17 bases. Germline V CDR1 and CDR2: MNHNS, SASEGT. The CDR3 bases are TGTGCCAGCAGTTTCTTACCCGGGGCGGGTGAAAAACTGTTTTTT. Translated, it gives CASSFLPGAGEKLFF.

This clonotype was seen ten or more times. The chain carries TRBV30 and TRBJ2-1, with D maybe TRBD1 (6 bases). V lost 0 bases and J lost 9, with 12 bases in between. Germline CDR1 reads GTSNPN; CDR2 reads SVGIG (reference sequence). There are 13 residues in the CDR3. As DNA, the CDR3 is TGTGCCTGGAGTGTAGAATTGGGGGCTGAGCAGTTCTTC. Protein product: CAWSVELGAEQFF.